This is a list of T cell receptor beta chains from one sample in a study of blood T cell repertoires in COVID-19. TCRdb's table, derived via immunoSEQ multiplex PCR, lists solely in-frame clones and lacks some. The sample lists about 36,000 clones; roughly 84% were seen once. The sequenced sample consisted of peripheral blood. These receptors all stem from a man in his 60s with COVID-19, enrolled during active disease. CDR3s include the opening cysteine and the closing phenylalanine or tryptophan. The D gene is left open where the match is weak. Size is omitted from some rows. Given values are once, few, many or a class for expanded clones.

clone size,J gene,D gene,V gene,CDR3 protein,CDR3 DNA
-,TRBJ2-7,TRBD2,TRBV2,CASSRLAGDPYEQYF,TGTGCCAGCAGTCGACTAGCGGGAGACCCCTACGAGCAGTACTTC
-,TRBJ1-1,-,TRBV4-2,CASSRGVMNTEAFF,TGTGCCAGCAGCCGGGGAGTAATGAACACTGAAGCTTTCTTT
-,TRBJ1-4,-,TRBV6-5,CASHTGVATNEKLFF,TGTGCCAGTCACACAGGCGTTGCAACTAATGAAAAACTGTTTTTT
-,TRBJ1-1,TRBD1,TRBV7-2,CASSLPGGSEAFF,TGTGCCAGCAGCTTACCAGGGGGCTCTGAAGCTTTCTTT
-,TRBJ1-2,TRBD1,TRBV6-2/TRBV6-3,CASSLGQGIGGYTF,TGTGCCAGCAGTCTGGGACAGGGTATAGGCGGCTACACCTTC
-,TRBJ2-1,TRBD1,TRBV5-1,CASSLASQGANEQFF,TGCGCCAGCAGCTTGGCCTCTCAGGGGGCAAATGAGCAGTTCTTC
-,TRBJ2-3,TRBD2,TRBV28,CAIFLRGLAGVPDTQYF,TGTGCCATCTTCTTACGCGGACTAGCGGGAGTCCCAGATACGCAGTATTTT
-,TRBJ2-3,TRBD1,TRBV9,CASSARTGDDTQYF,TGTGCCAGCAGCGCCCGGACAGGGGACGATACGCAGTATTTT
-,TRBJ2-4,-,TRBV28,CASSSTGHPNF,TGTGCCAGCAGTTCTACGGGACACCCGAACTTC
-,TRBJ1-4,TRBD1,TRBV18,CASSLSQTGGIEKLFF,TGTGCCAGCTCACTCTCCCAGACAGGGGGGATTGAAAAACTGTTTTTT
-,TRBJ1-1,TRBD1,TRBV27,CASSFIPGQKSEAFF,TGTGCCAGCAGTTTCATCCCGGGACAGAAGTCTGAAGCTTTCTTT
few,TRBJ1-3,TRBD1,TRBV5-1,CASSVGTAGNTIYF,TGCGCCAGCAGCGTTGGGACAGCTGGAAACACCATATATTTT
once,TRBJ2-5,-,TRBV18,CASSPRAGNAWETQYF,TGTGCCAGCTCACCACGGGCAGGGAACGCTTGGGAGACCCAGTACTTC
-,TRBJ1-2,-,TRBV11-2,CASSLSGYGYTF,TGTGCCAGCAGCCTATCAGGGTATGGCTACACCTTC
-,TRBJ2-1,TRBD1,TRBV24-1,CATSAVDRALGNEQFF,TGTGCCACCAGTGCGGTGGACAGGGCTTTGGGCAATGAGCAGTTCTTC
few,TRBJ1-2,-,TRBV19,CATQPEVDSYGYTF,TGTGCCACCCAACCGGAAGTAGACAGCTATGGCTACACCTTC
-,TRBJ1-5,TRBD1,TRBV10-2,CASSESRGGGQPQHF,TGCGCCAGCAGTGAGTCGAGAGGGGGCGGGCAGCCCCAGCATTTT
-,TRBJ1-5,-,TRBV30,CAWSVQGGQNQPQHF,TGTGCCTGGAGTGTACAGGGCGGACAGAATCAGCCCCAGCATTTT
-,TRBJ1-2,-,TRBV3-1/TRBV3-2,CASSPSRTGYGYTF,TGTGCCAGCAGCCCCTCTCGTACGGGCTATGGCTACACCTTC
-,TRBJ2-7,TRBD2,TRBV5-1,CASSPLAGDSYEQYF,TGCGCCAGCAGCCCACTAGCGGGGGACTCCTACGAGCAGTACTTC
medium-sized,TRBJ2-1,TRBD2,TRBV16,CASSPSLTSGKFF,TGTGCCAGCAGCCCTTCATTAACTAGCGGGAAGTTCTTC
-,TRBJ1-6,-,TRBV4-3,CASSQGPIGGNSPLHF,TGCGCCAGCAGCCAAGGGCCTATCGGGGGAAATTCACCCCTCCACTTT
-,TRBJ2-7,-,TRBV10-2,CASKETASSYEQYF,TGCGCCAGCAAGGAGACGGCGAGCTCCTACGAGCAGTACTTC
few,TRBJ2-2,TRBD1,TRBV2,CASSLTGFTGELFF,TGTGCCAGCAGTCTGACAGGGTTCACCGGGGAGCTGTTTTTT
-,TRBJ1-1,TRBD1,TRBV6-5,CASSSTQGFTEAFF,TGTGCCAGCAGTTCCACACAGGGGTTCACTGAAGCTTTCTTT
-,TRBJ1-1,-,TRBV27,CASSSGQIMNTEAFF,TGTGCCAGCAGTTCCGGACAGATCATGAACACTGAAGCTTTCTTT
-,TRBJ1-5,TRBD1,TRBV12-3/TRBV12-4,CASRGQGDQPQHF,TGTGCCAGCCGAGGACAGGGGGATCAGCCCCAGCATTTT